The present entry profiles one TCR beta chain with its context. Its specificity is unknown. Sequencing used immunoSEQ multiplex PCR; TCRdb keeps in-frame clones, though not all of them. The sample includes about 160,000 clones, about 87% of them seen just once. Stated time point: baseline pretreatment blood. Treatment: 15 Gy SBRT to primary tumor, nephrectomy 4 weeks later. Blood was sampled at baseline, 2 weeks and 4 weeks after SBRT. The tumor was a clear cell renal cell carcinoma. This record comes from a study of radiation and T cells in renal cell carcinoma. Trimming took 4 bases from V and 10 from J; bases not matched to a gene: 6. The CDR3 extends over 14 amino acids. Per germline, CDR1 SGHRS and CDR2 YFSETQ. Whole-study findings and limits: In blood, top tumor clones expanded by 2 weeks, shrinking by 4. No pretreatment tumor biopsies were available for baseline clonotypes.

Sample: blood, taken from a patient whose treatment included radiotherapy and nephrectomy. This chain uses TRBV5-1 with TRBJ1-6; the match to TRBD1 covers 9 bases. This receptor was identified in a woman aged 70-85 years with renal cell carcinoma. The CDR3 protein is CASSPGQGGSPLHF. Written as DNA, the CDR3 is TGCGCCAGCAGCCCGGGACAGGGCGGGTCACCCCTCCACTTT.